The 28 T cell receptor beta chains presented below share a single source sample, sequenced in a study of cytomegalovirus exposure and HLA in healthy donors. 13 Jbeta primers and 60 Vbeta primers were used for the PCR. Sequencing was performed with immunoSEQ multiplex PCR; in TCRdb, only in-frame clones are kept and a portion is missing. Among about 120,000 clones listed, approximately 80% were seen once. Material: PBMCs. These receptors came from an older woman in good health and CMV-seropositive.

This clone has just one count. The rearrangement links TRBV7-6 to TRBJ2-3; 9 nucleotides match TRBD2. V trimming: 8 bases; J trimming: 5 bases; junction bases outside the gene matches: 8. The CDR3 has 14 residues. CDR1 and CDR2 from the germline V gene are SGHVS and FNYEAQ. The chain's CDR3 is CASSIAGAQDTQYF. As DNA, the CDR3 is TGTGCCAGCTCTATAGCGGGAGCGCAAGATACGCAGTATTTT.

The chain has TRBV27 and TRBJ2-5, with 13 bases matching TRBD2. The CDR3 spans 16 residues. With 7 bases clipped from V and 4 bases from J, the junction kept 9 bases outside the gene matches. The germline V gene encodes CDR1 MNHEY and CDR2 SMNVEV (reference sequence). The DNA of the CDR3 is TGTGCCAGCAACCCGACTAGCGGGAGGCGAGGAGAGACCCAGTACTTC. The encoded protein is CASNPTSGRRGETQYF.

The chain uses TRBV5-1 and TRBJ2-7; TRBD1 matches 8 bases. The CDR3 spans 16 residues. Germline CDR1 SGHRS, CDR2 YFSETQ. Losses at the gene ends were 1 base for V and 5 bases for J; bases not matched to a gene: 11. CDR3 loop: CASSLTSGGRFHEQYF. CDR3 in DNA: TGCGCCAGCAGCTTGACATCAGGGGGCCGGTTCCACGAGCAGTACTTC. Variable domain in full (rest from reference TRBV5-1 and TRBJ2-7): KAGVTQTPRYLIKTRGQQVTLSCSPISGHRSVSWYQQTPGQGLQFLFEYFSETQRNKGNFPGRFSGRQFSNSRSEMNVSTLELGDSALYLCASSLTSGGRFHEQYFGPGTRLTVT.

This chain joins TRBV7-2 and TRBJ1-2, with TRBD1 matching 7 bases. Trimming cost V 3 bases and J 8 bases; bases outside gene matches: 12. Germline V gives CDR1 SGHTA, CDR2 FQGNSA. This CDR3 comprises 15 residues. CDR3 region: CASSFDRVVLMGYTF. CDR3 DNA: TGTGCCAGCAGCTTCGACAGGGTAGTTCTAATGGGCTACACCTTC.

The genes are TRBV27 and TRBJ2-1, with D perhaps TRBD2 (5 bases). Germline V gives CDR1 MNHEY, CDR2 SMNVEV (reference sequence). CDR3 size: 14 residues. Trimming removed 6 bases from V and 3 bases from J, with 12 bases in between. This chain's CDR3 is CASRGLAYYNEQFF. Written as DNA, the CDR3 is TGTGCCAGCAGGGGATTAGCGTACTACAATGAGCAGTTCTTC.

The chain has TRBV6-5 and TRBJ2-7; D may be TRBD1 (7 bases). CDR3 length: 13 residues. The V end was cut by 1 base, the J end by 6 bases, with 10 bases between. Germline V gene sequence: CDR1 MNHEY, CDR2 SVGAGI. CDR3 DNA sequence: TGTGCCAGCAGTTACTGGCAGGGGGGCGAGCAGTACTTC. Encoded protein: CASSYWQGGEQYF.

The chain couples TRBV6-1 to TRBJ2-3, with 7 bases fitting TRBD2. CDR3 length: 17 amino acids. Germline-derived CDR1 and CDR2 are MNHNS and SASEGT. V shed 4 bases, J shed 6 bases, and the junction held 16 bases outside the gene matches. As DNA, the CDR3 is TGTGCCAGCAGTGCTCGAAAGGGAGCGGGAATACGGGATACGCAGTATTTT. Protein sequence: CASSARKGAGIRDTQYF.

The rearrangement links TRBV27 to TRBJ2-1; 13 bases match TRBD2. V was clipped by 6 bases and J by 6 bases; unmatched bases: 5. CDR3 length: 15 amino acids. Germline V gene sequence: CDR1 MNHEY, CDR2 SMNVEV (reference sequence). The CDR3 nucleotides read TGTGCCAGCAGGCGAGGACTAGCGGGAGTCAATGAGCAGTTCTTC. Translated, it gives CASRRGLAGVNEQFF.

This chain connects TRBV4-2 to TRBJ2-1, with TRBD2 matching 10 bases. Germline trimming cut 3 bases from V and 7 bases from J; bases unmatched to any gene: 9. Looked up from germline, CDR1 is LGHNA and CDR2 is YNFKEQ. This CDR3 contains 16 residues. CDR3: CASSHYLAGASNEQFF. CDR3 in DNA: TGTGCCAGCAGCCACTACCTAGCGGGAGCTTCTAATGAGCAGTTCTTC.

V gene TRBV29-1 combines with J gene TRBJ2-7; TRBD1 aligns across 8 bases. With V trimmed by 4 bases and J by 10 bases, 9 bases remained unmatched. The V gene's germline CDR1 is SQVTM and CDR2 ANQGSEA. This CDR3 spans 12 amino acids. The CDR3 protein is CSVGGQGIGQYF. DNA of the CDR3: TGCAGCGTTGGAGGACAGGGAATCGGTCAGTACTTC.

There are a few counts of this clone. The V call is TRBV30, the J call TRBJ1-5; D is uncertain. Trimming removed 0 bases at V and 5 bases at J, with 8 bases between. Germline CDR1 reads GTSNPN; CDR2 reads SVGIG (reference sequence). There are 13 residues in the CDR3. Written as DNA, the CDR3 is TGTGCCTGGAGTGTGAGGGATGATCAGCCCCAGCATTTT. It specifies CAWSVRDDQPQHF.

This chain joins TRBV4-1 and TRBJ1-2, with D possibly TRBD1 on 5 matching bases. V gave up 3 bases and J gave up 7 bases, with 6 bases separating them. Germline CDR1 MGHRA, CDR2 YSYEKL. The length of the CDR3 is 11 residues. The chain's CDR3 is CASSHRVGYTF. In nucleotides, the CDR3 is TGCGCCAGCAGCCACAGGGTTGGCTACACCTTC.

This clone showed up just a few times. This chain joins TRBV6-5 and TRBJ2-6; 7 bases line up with TRBD1. CDR1 is MNHEY, CDR2 SVGAGI, per germline. The CDR3 extends over 15 amino acids. J was trimmed by 5 bases and V by 6 bases; bases with no gene match: 7. Written as DNA, the CDR3 is TGTGCCAGCAGCAACTACAGGGGTAGGGCCAACGTCCTGACTTTC. This encodes CASSNYRGRANVLTF.

The chain uses TRBV5-1 and TRBJ2-7; D is possibly TRBD2 (5 bases). CDR3 length equals 12 residues. The V gene's germline CDR1 is SGHRS and CDR2 YFSETQ. V lost 2 bases to trimming and J lost 5 bases, with 8 bases between them. In DNA, the CDR3 is TGCGCCAGCAGCTTCCTAGCTAACGAGCAGTACTTC. Its protein is CASSFLANEQYF.

This chain connects TRBV6-1 to TRBJ1-5, with D maybe TRBD1 (6 bases). The length of the CDR3 is 14 residues. Germline V CDR1 and CDR2: MNHNS, SASEGT. Deletions cut 8 bases from V and 0 bases from J, with 11 bases between. The CDR3 sequence: CASQQGHSNQPQHF. Here the CDR3 DNA reads TGTGCCAGCCAACAGGGACATAGCAATCAGCCCCAGCATTTT.

The gene calls are TRBV2 and TRBJ2-1, with D tentatively TRBD2 (6 bases). V was shortened by 6 bases and J by 9 bases, with 21 bases between the two germline ends. This CDR3 is 15 amino acids long. Germline lookup yields CDR1 SNHLY and CDR2 FYNNEI. CDR3 bases: TGTGCCAGCAGCCCCTGGGCGGGGTTAACGGGTGAGCAGTTCTTC. It encodes CASSPWAGLTGEQFF.

The chain uses TRBV7-9 and TRBJ1-1; maybe TRBD1 (6 bases). Looked up from germline, CDR1 is SEHNR and CDR2 is FQNEAQ (reference sequence). Trimming left V 5 bases short and J 7 bases short, with 17 bases between. CDR3 length: 14 residues. This CDR3 reads CASSRNREGSEAFF. The CDR3 coding sequence is TGTGCCAGCAGCCGAAACAGGGAGGGTAGTGAAGCTTTCTTT.

J is TRBJ2-2 and V is TRBV7-9, with 12 bases identical to TRBD1. Unmatched junction bases numbered 5, after V lost 6 bases and J lost 6 bases. Germline V gene lookup returns CDR1 SEHNR and CDR2 FQNEAQ (reference sequence). CDR3 size: 15 residues. The CDR3 here is CASRIGTGGPGELFF. In nucleotides, the CDR3 is TGTGCCAGCAGGATCGGGACAGGGGGCCCCGGGGAGCTGTTTTTT.

The chain has TRBV4-2 and TRBJ2-5; 7 bases agree with TRBD1. This CDR3 contains 18 residues. CDR1 and CDR2 (germline): LGHNA, YNFKEQ. Trimming removed 2 bases from V and 4 bases from J; junction bases left unmatched: 16. The CDR3 is CASSQKMGVDRVGETQYF. The DNA of the CDR3 is TGTGCCAGCAGCCAAAAGATGGGGGTCGACAGGGTAGGAGAGACCCAGTACTTC.

The chain recombines TRBV10-3 with TRBJ2-6; D may be TRBD2 (5 bases). Germline V gene sequence: CDR1 ENHRY, CDR2 SYGVKD. V lost 10 bases, J lost 2 bases, and 12 bases lay in between. The CDR3 covers 14 residues. The CDR3: CATQDGTGANVLTF. CDR3 coding DNA: TGTGCCACCCAGGACGGGACTGGGGCCAACGTCCTGACTTTC.

This chain uses TRBV2 with TRBJ1-6; TRBD1 matches 7 bases. Germline V lookup: CDR1 SNHLY, CDR2 FYNNEI. This CDR3 has 16 residues. Losses at the gene ends were 6 bases for V and 0 bases for J; bases not matched to a gene: 5. The CDR3 region has the DNA TGTGCCAGCAGCCCGACAGGGAGCTCCTATAATTCACCCCTCCACTTT. It translates to CASSPTGSSYNSPLHF.

This chain links TRBV7-2 with TRBJ2-1; D is ambiguous. With 5 bases removed from V and 3 bases from J, the gap between germline ends came to 11 bases. This CDR3 has 14 residues. CDR1 is SGHTA and CDR2 is FQGNSA in the germline V gene. The chain's CDR3 is CASSPYGVYNEQFF. For the CDR3, the DNA is TGTGCCAGCAGCCCCTATGGTGTCTACAATGAGCAGTTCTTC.

The chain uses TRBV5-1 and TRBJ1-4, with TRBD1 identical over 10 bases. The J segment lost 5 bases and the V segment lost 0 bases, leaving 1 base of the junction unmatched. Germline CDR1 and CDR2: SGHRS and YFSETQ. The CDR3 consists of 15 residues. The CDR3 here is CASSLAGQGNEKLFF. CDR3 nucleotide sequence: TGCGCCAGCAGCTTGGCGGGACAGGGGAATGAAAAACTGTTTTTT.

The chain has TRBV6-5 and TRBJ2-6, with TRBD2 matching over 9 bases. Germline values: CDR1 MNHEY, CDR2 SVGAGI. Trimming at V came to 5 bases and at J to 2 bases, leaving 1 base not matched to a gene. The CDR3 contains 15 residues. The CDR3 sequence: CASSAGGTGANVLTF. The CDR3 DNA reads TGTGCCAGCAGTGCGGGGGGGACTGGGGCCAACGTCCTGACTTTC.

The chain links TRBV7-9 to TRBJ2-3; 10 bases are a match to TRBD2. This CDR3 is 15 amino acids long. With V trimmed by 4 bases and J by 2 bases, 3 bases remained unmatched. Germline assignment: CDR1 SEHNR and CDR2 FQNEAQ (reference sequence). In nucleotides, the CDR3 is TGTGCCAGCAGCTGGACTAGCGGACCCACAGATACGCAGTATTTT. This codes for CASSWTSGPTDTQYF.

The count of this clone is one. The rearrangement links TRBV6-1 to TRBJ2-7; TRBD1 might be the D (5 bases). The germline CDR1 and CDR2 sequences are MNHNS and SASEGT. The CDR3 has 14 amino acids. Trimming took 4 bases from V and 0 from J, leaving 10 bases between them. CDR3 in DNA: TGTGCCAGCAGTGGTTCGACAGCCTCCTACGAGCAGTACTTC. As protein: CASSGSTASYEQYF.

In its sample, this clone was seen once. The rearrangement links TRBV19 to TRBJ2-5; D call uncertain. The end of the DNA fits TRBJ2-7 better, so the J call may be wrong. The germline V gene encodes CDR1 LNHDA and CDR2 SQIVND (reference sequence). The CDR3 length is 14 residues. In DNA form, the CDR3 reads TGTGCCAGTAGTAACGGCGGTAGCTCCTACGAGCAGTACTTC. Translation: CASSNGGSSYEQYF.

The V call is TRBV4-1, the J call TRBJ2-4; D might be TRBD2 (7 bases). The V gene lost 5 bases and the J gene lost 8 bases, with 16 bases spanning the gap. Per the germline V gene, CDR1 is MGHRA and CDR2 is YSYEKL. The CDR3 extends over 14 amino acids. The CDR3 DNA reads as TGCGCCAGCAGCTACGGGGGGCAGCGGGACATTCAGTACTTC. It codes for CASSYGGQRDIQYF.